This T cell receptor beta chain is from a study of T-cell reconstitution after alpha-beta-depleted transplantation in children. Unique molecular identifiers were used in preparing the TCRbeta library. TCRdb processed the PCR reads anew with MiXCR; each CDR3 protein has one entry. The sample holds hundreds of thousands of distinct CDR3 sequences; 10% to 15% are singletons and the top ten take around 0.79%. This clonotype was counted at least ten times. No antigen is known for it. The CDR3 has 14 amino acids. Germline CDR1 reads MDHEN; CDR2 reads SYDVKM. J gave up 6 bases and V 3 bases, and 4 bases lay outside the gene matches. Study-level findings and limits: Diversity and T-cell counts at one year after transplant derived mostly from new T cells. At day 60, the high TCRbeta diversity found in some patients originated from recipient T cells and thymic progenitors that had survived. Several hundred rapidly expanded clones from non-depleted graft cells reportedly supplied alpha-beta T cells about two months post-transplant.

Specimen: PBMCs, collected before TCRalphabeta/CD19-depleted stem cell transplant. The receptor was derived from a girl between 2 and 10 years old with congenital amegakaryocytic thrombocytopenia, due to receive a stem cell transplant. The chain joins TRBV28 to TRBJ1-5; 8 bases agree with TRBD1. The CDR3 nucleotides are TGTGCCAGCAGTTTGGGGGGGACAGGTCAGCCCCAGCATTTT. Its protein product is CASSLGGTGQPQHF.